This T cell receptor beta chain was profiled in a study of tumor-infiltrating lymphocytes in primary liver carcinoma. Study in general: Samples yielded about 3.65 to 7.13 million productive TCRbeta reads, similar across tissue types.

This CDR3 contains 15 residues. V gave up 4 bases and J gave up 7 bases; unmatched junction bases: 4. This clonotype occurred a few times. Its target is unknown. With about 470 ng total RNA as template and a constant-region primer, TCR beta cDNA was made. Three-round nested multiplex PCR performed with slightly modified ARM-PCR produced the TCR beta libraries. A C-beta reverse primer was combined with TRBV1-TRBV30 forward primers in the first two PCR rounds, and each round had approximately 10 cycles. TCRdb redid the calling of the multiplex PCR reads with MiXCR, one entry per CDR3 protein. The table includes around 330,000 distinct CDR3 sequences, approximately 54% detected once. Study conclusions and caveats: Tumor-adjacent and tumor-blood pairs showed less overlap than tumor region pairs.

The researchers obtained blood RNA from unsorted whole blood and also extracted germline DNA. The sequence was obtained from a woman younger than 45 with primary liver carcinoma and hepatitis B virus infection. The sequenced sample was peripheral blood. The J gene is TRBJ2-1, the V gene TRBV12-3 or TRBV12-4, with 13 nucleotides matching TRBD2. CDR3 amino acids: CASSWETSGRNEQFF. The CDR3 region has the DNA TGTGCCAGCAGTTGGGAGACTAGCGGGAGGAATGAGCAGTTCTTC.